This TCR beta chain came from a study of T cell changes during pregnancy in multiple sclerosis. J gave up 4 bases and V 5 bases, and 5 bases lay outside the gene matches. Looked up from germline, CDR1 is LNHDA and CDR2 is SQIVND (reference sequence). This CDR3 spans 17 amino acids. Sequenced by immunoSEQ multiplex PCR; TCRdb stores in-frame clones only, minus some. The sample carries around 40,000 clones, approximately 90% recorded once. The source material was CD4+ T cells from peripheral blood mononuclear cells, sampled in the second trimester of pregnancy. This rearrangement joins TRBV19 to TRBJ2-1, with 16 bases lining up with TRBD2. This receptor was taken from a female donor with multiple sclerosis, enrolled in a pregnancy study. The CDR3 region is CASSWPGLAGGYNEQFF. The CDR3 nucleotides read TGTGCCAGTAGTTGGCCGGGACTAGCGGGAGGGTACAATGAGCAGTTCTTC. The full variable domain, with the rest looked up from reference TRBV19 and TRBJ2-1, is DGGITQSPKYLFRKEGQNVTLSCEQNLNHDAMYWYRQDPGQGLRLIYYSQIVNDFQKGDIAEGYSVSREKKESFPLTVTSAQKNPTAFYLCASSWPGLAGGYNEQFFGPGTRLTVL.